These T cell receptor beta chains were read from a single sample in a study of blood T cell repertoires in COVID-19. The repertoire was sequenced with immunoSEQ multiplex PCR; TCRdb's copy has only in-frame clones and lacks some. The table records about 220,000 clones, roughly 80% of them present only once. The sample consisted of peripheral blood. The receptors were gathered from an elderly woman with COVID-19, enrolled during active disease. The CDR3 runs from the conserved cysteine through the conserved F or W. Each record gives: J gene, D gene, V gene, clone size, CDR3 DNA, CDR3 protein. D genes are given only for firm matches. Expanded clones get a size class; other rows say once, few or many, or leave the size out.

j_gene: TRBJ2-1
d_gene: TRBD2
v_gene: TRBV5-1
abundance: few
CDR3nt: TGCGCCAGCAGCCCCGGGACTAGCGGGAGGGGCCAGTTCTTC
CDR3aa: CASSPGTSGRGQFF

j_gene: TRBJ2-7
d_gene: .
v_gene: TRBV6-5
abundance: .
CDR3nt: TGTGCCAGCAGTTACTCGACCGGGTACGAGCAGTACTTC
CDR3aa: CASSYSTGYEQYF

j_gene: TRBJ1-1
d_gene: .
v_gene: TRBV19
abundance: .
CDR3nt: TGTGCCAGTAGTATAGTCCCAGGGTTCGGCACTGAAGCTTTCTTT
CDR3aa: CASSIVPGFGTEAFF

j_gene: TRBJ1-5
d_gene: .
v_gene: TRBV6-6
abundance: once
CDR3nt: TGTGCCAGCAGCCCCTCGGGAGGGGTGCAGCCCCAGCATTTT
CDR3aa: CASSPSGGVQPQHF

j_gene: TRBJ1-1
d_gene: .
v_gene: TRBV14
abundance: few
CDR3nt: TGTGCCAGCAGCCAAGGGCAGGTCACTGAAGCTTTCTTT
CDR3aa: CASSQGQVTEAFF

j_gene: TRBJ1-1
d_gene: TRBD1
v_gene: TRBV12-3/TRBV12-4
abundance: .
CDR3nt: TGTGCCAGCACGTCCCCCGGGAACAGGGGAGCTTTCTTT
CDR3aa: CASTSPGNRGAFF

j_gene: TRBJ1-1
d_gene: .
v_gene: TRBV7-3
abundance: .
CDR3nt: TGTGCCAGCAGCTTAAGCAGTAACACTGAAGCTTTCTTT
CDR3aa: CASSLSSNTEAFF

j_gene: TRBJ2-1
d_gene: TRBD2
v_gene: TRBV19
abundance: medium-sized
CDR3nt: TGTGCCAGTAGTATAGGAGTAACCGAGGGACTAGCGGGAGCAAGGTATGAGCAGTTCTTC
CDR3aa: CASSIGVTEGLAGARYEQFF

j_gene: TRBJ1-2
d_gene: TRBD1
v_gene: TRBV19
abundance: .
CDR3nt: TGTGCCAGTAGCCAAACGGCCGGGACAGGGTTTGGCTACACCTTC
CDR3aa: CASSQTAGTGFGYTF

j_gene: TRBJ1-1
d_gene: .
v_gene: TRBV4-1
abundance: .
CDR3nt: TGCGCCAGCAGCCAAGAGGGGCAGGGCCTAGAGGCTTTCTTT
CDR3aa: CASSQEGQGLEAFF

j_gene: TRBJ2-7
d_gene: TRBD2
v_gene: TRBV3-1/TRBV3-2
abundance: few
CDR3nt: TGTGCCAGCAGCCCGGGGGGTCCCTACGAGCAGTACTTC
CDR3aa: CASSPGGPYEQYF

j_gene: TRBJ2-7
d_gene: TRBD2
v_gene: TRBV5-6
abundance: .
CDR3nt: TGTGCCAGCAGCCGGAGGGCAGGGAGGGTATCCTACGAGCAGTACTTC
CDR3aa: CASSRRAGRVSYEQYF

j_gene: TRBJ1-1
d_gene: .
v_gene: TRBV30
abundance: few
CDR3nt: TGTGCCTGGAGAATGGAGCCTCAGGGTCGGAACACTGAAGCTTTCTTT
CDR3aa: CAWRMEPQGRNTEAFF

j_gene: TRBJ1-1
d_gene: .
v_gene: TRBV6-5
abundance: .
CDR3nt: TGTGCCAGCAGCCGGGGGGGGGCTATGGGAGCTTTCTTT
CDR3aa: CASSRGGAMGAFF

j_gene: TRBJ1-1
d_gene: .
v_gene: TRBV6-5
abundance: .
CDR3nt: TGTGCCAGCAGTTACAGGGCGGGGGCGGGCACTGAAGCTTTCTTT
CDR3aa: CASSYRAGAGTEAFF

j_gene: TRBJ1-6
d_gene: TRBD1
v_gene: TRBV15
abundance: few
CDR3nt: TGTGCCACCGCCCGGGACAGGGGAGGGAATTCACCCCTCCACTTT
CDR3aa: CATARDRGGNSPLHF

j_gene: TRBJ2-1
d_gene: TRBD2
v_gene: TRBV18
abundance: once
CDR3nt: TGTGCCAGCTCACCACCGGAAGGGACTAGCAGACGCAATGAGCAGTTCTTC
CDR3aa: CASSPPEGTSRRNEQFF

j_gene: TRBJ1-5
d_gene: .
v_gene: TRBV28
abundance: once
CDR3nt: TGTGCCAGCAGCCCCGGGGGTAGCCGTCAGCCCCAGCATTTT
CDR3aa: CASSPGGSRQPQHF

j_gene: TRBJ2-1
d_gene: .
v_gene: TRBV19
abundance: .
CDR3nt: TGTGCCAGTAGTATAGCTTTTGGAGATGAGCAGTTCTTC
CDR3aa: CASSIAFGDEQFF

j_gene: TRBJ1-2
d_gene: TRBD1
v_gene: TRBV30
abundance: .
CDR3nt: TGTGCCTGGAGATTTGGGACAGAGTATGGCTACACCTTC
CDR3aa: CAWRFGTEYGYTF

j_gene: TRBJ2-2
d_gene: TRBD2
v_gene: TRBV18
abundance: .
CDR3nt: TGTGCCAGCCGTGGAGGCGCGGGAGCGATCGGCGGGGAGCTGTTTTTT
CDR3aa: CASRGGAGAIGGELFF

j_gene: TRBJ2-7
d_gene: .
v_gene: TRBV6-2/TRBV6-3
abundance: .
CDR3nt: TGTGCCAGCAGTCAGAGACAGGCCAGCTCCTACGAGCAGTACTTC
CDR3aa: CASSQRQASSYEQYF

j_gene: TRBJ2-2
d_gene: .
v_gene: TRBV5-1
abundance: .
CDR3nt: TGCGCCAGCAGCTTGGAGGAGTGGAGGGCAGTCGGGGAGCTGTTTTTT
CDR3aa: CASSLEEWRAVGELFF

j_gene: TRBJ2-5
d_gene: TRBD2
v_gene: TRBV6-2/TRBV6-3
abundance: .
CDR3nt: TGTGCCAGCAGTTCTCTAGCGGGTGGCGAGACCCAGTACTTC
CDR3aa: CASSSLAGGETQYF

j_gene: TRBJ2-4
d_gene: .
v_gene: TRBV28
abundance: .
CDR3nt: TGTGCTAGCAGTTTGGGCGGGAACATTCAGTACTTC
CDR3aa: CASSLGGNIQYF

j_gene: TRBJ2-1
d_gene: TRBD2
v_gene: TRBV5-4
abundance: .
CDR3nt: TGTGCCAGCAGCTTGGGCGGGACTAGCGGGAGGGGATACAATGAGCAGTTCTTC
CDR3aa: CASSLGGTSGRGYNEQFF

j_gene: TRBJ2-7
d_gene: .
v_gene: TRBV5-1
abundance: .
CDR3nt: TGCGCCAGCAGAAGTTCGGGATTAACGCGGGAGCAGTACTTC
CDR3aa: CASRSSGLTREQYF

j_gene: TRBJ2-5
d_gene: TRBD1
v_gene: TRBV6-2/TRBV6-3
abundance: once
CDR3nt: TGTGCCAGCAGTTACGGGGGACAGGGGGGGCAAGAGACCCAGTACTTC
CDR3aa: CASSYGGQGGQETQYF

j_gene: TRBJ2-7
d_gene: TRBD1
v_gene: TRBV7-2
abundance: .
CDR3nt: TGTGCCAGCAGCCTCGGACAGGGGGTTTCCTACGAGCAGTACTTC
CDR3aa: CASSLGQGVSYEQYF

j_gene: TRBJ1-3
d_gene: .
v_gene: TRBV28
abundance: .
CDR3nt: TGTGCCAGCAGTCGGGACACCAGCTCTGGAAACACCATATATTTT
CDR3aa: CASSRDTSSGNTIYF

j_gene: TRBJ1-1
d_gene: .
v_gene: TRBV29-1
abundance: .
CDR3nt: TGCAGCGTTGGTAAGAACACTGAAGCTTTCTTT
CDR3aa: CSVGKNTEAFF

j_gene: TRBJ1-5
d_gene: .
v_gene: TRBV5-6
abundance: .
CDR3nt: TGTGCCAGCAGCTTGGCCAGTAATCAGCCCCAGCATTTT
CDR3aa: CASSLASNQPQHF

j_gene: TRBJ1-1
d_gene: .
v_gene: TRBV11-2
abundance: .
CDR3nt: TGTGCCAGCAGCTCCCTATGGCAGGGCGGCACTGAAGCTTTCTTT
CDR3aa: CASSSLWQGGTEAFF

j_gene: TRBJ2-4
d_gene: .
v_gene: TRBV7-3
abundance: .
CDR3nt: TGTGCCAGCAGCCCTGGGGGCTTGGCCAAAAACATTCAGTACTTC
CDR3aa: CASSPGGLAKNIQYF

j_gene: TRBJ1-1
d_gene: .
v_gene: TRBV27
abundance: .
CDR3nt: TGTGCCAGCAGGCCTTGGGGAGGGGGCACTGAAGCTTTCTTT
CDR3aa: CASRPWGGGTEAFF

j_gene: TRBJ2-7
d_gene: .
v_gene: TRBV9
abundance: once
CDR3nt: TGTGCCAGCAGCCCCCGGGGGGCTGGGGACGAGCAGTACTTC
CDR3aa: CASSPRGAGDEQYF

j_gene: TRBJ1-5
d_gene: TRBD1
v_gene: TRBV4-1
abundance: few
CDR3nt: TGCGCCAGCAGCCCCGGGACAGGGATCGATCAGCCCCAGCATTTT
CDR3aa: CASSPGTGIDQPQHF

j_gene: TRBJ1-1
d_gene: TRBD1
v_gene: TRBV25-1
abundance: .
CDR3nt: TGTGCCAGCTTCGGACAGGGGGCTGAAGCTTTCTTT
CDR3aa: CASFGQGAEAFF

j_gene: TRBJ2-1
d_gene: .
v_gene: TRBV7-2
abundance: once
CDR3nt: TGTGCCAGCAGCTTAGCGTGGCAGGGAGGTGAGCAGTTCTTC
CDR3aa: CASSLAWQGGEQFF

j_gene: TRBJ2-1
d_gene: .
v_gene: TRBV7-2
abundance: .
CDR3nt: TGTGCCAGCAGCTTCGGCAGGTCCTCCTACAATGAGCAGTTCTTC
CDR3aa: CASSFGRSSYNEQFF

j_gene: TRBJ2-1
d_gene: .
v_gene: TRBV15
abundance: .
CDR3nt: TGTGCCACCAGCAGGGGAGGATTACGGGAGCAGTTCTTC
CDR3aa: CATSRGGLREQFF

j_gene: TRBJ1-5
d_gene: .
v_gene: TRBV18
abundance: .
CDR3nt: TGTGCCAGCTCACGAGGGCAAGCAGGGGATCAGCCCCAGCATTTT
CDR3aa: CASSRGQAGDQPQHF

j_gene: TRBJ1-1
d_gene: .
v_gene: TRBV11-3
abundance: .
CDR3nt: TGTGCCAGCAGCTTAGGGGGGCAACAGGGTCGGGCTTTCTTT
CDR3aa: CASSLGGQQGRAFF

j_gene: TRBJ1-4
d_gene: TRBD1
v_gene: TRBV30
abundance: .
CDR3nt: TGCGCCTGGAGTGTCGGGACAGGAGTTGAAAAACTGTTTTTT
CDR3aa: CAWSVGTGVEKLFF

j_gene: TRBJ1-1
d_gene: .
v_gene: TRBV6-6
abundance: .
CDR3nt: TGTGCCAGCAGTTACGCGCAGGGTAAAAACACTGAAGCTTTCTTT
CDR3aa: CASSYAQGKNTEAFF

j_gene: TRBJ1-5
d_gene: .
v_gene: TRBV6-5
abundance: .
CDR3nt: TGTGCCAGCAGTCATAGCAATCAGCCCCAGCATTTT
CDR3aa: CASSHSNQPQHF

j_gene: TRBJ2-7
d_gene: .
v_gene: TRBV5-1
abundance: few
CDR3nt: TGCGCCAGCAGCCCAGACGACATGGACTACGAGCAGTACTTC
CDR3aa: CASSPDDMDYEQYF

j_gene: TRBJ2-7
d_gene: TRBD1
v_gene: TRBV28
abundance: .
CDR3nt: TGTGCCAGCAGTTTTGAGACAGGGGGCTCCTACGAGCAGTACTTC
CDR3aa: CASSFETGGSYEQYF

j_gene: TRBJ1-5
d_gene: .
v_gene: TRBV27
abundance: .
CDR3nt: TGTGCCAGCAGTCCCTCCCTACAGGGAAGCCTAGGCAATCAGCCCCAGCATTTT
CDR3aa: CASSPSLQGSLGNQPQHF

j_gene: TRBJ2-2
d_gene: .
v_gene: TRBV3-1/TRBV3-2
abundance: .
CDR3nt: TGTGCCAGCAGCTCAAGGGGCGGGATTAACACCGGGGAGCTGTTTTTT
CDR3aa: CASSSRGGINTGELFF

j_gene: TRBJ1-2
d_gene: TRBD1
v_gene: TRBV4-1
abundance: .
CDR3nt: TGCGCCAGCAGCCAAGGGGCAGGGGGTAGCTATGGCTACACCTTC
CDR3aa: CASSQGAGGSYGYTF

j_gene: TRBJ1-2
d_gene: .
v_gene: TRBV13
abundance: .
CDR3nt: TGTGCCAGCAGCTACGGGACAACTTATGGCTACACCTTC
CDR3aa: CASSYGTTYGYTF

j_gene: TRBJ2-7
d_gene: TRBD2
v_gene: TRBV28
abundance: few
CDR3nt: TGTGCCAGCAGTTTATGGGATCGCGGGAGCGAGTACTTC
CDR3aa: CASSLWDRGSEYF

j_gene: TRBJ1-5
d_gene: .
v_gene: TRBV6-5
abundance: .
CDR3nt: TGTGCCAGCAGCCTGGGCAGGGGCTTTAGTCAGCCCCAGCATTTT
CDR3aa: CASSLGRGFSQPQHF

j_gene: TRBJ2-7
d_gene: .
v_gene: TRBV6-6
abundance: .
CDR3nt: TGTGCCAGCAGCCTGTACTACGAGCAGTACTTC
CDR3aa: CASSLYYEQYF

j_gene: TRBJ2-3
d_gene: TRBD1
v_gene: TRBV5-1
abundance: .
CDR3nt: TGCGCCAGCAGCCTAGGGACAGGGGTAAAAGATACGCAGTATTTT
CDR3aa: CASSLGTGVKDTQYF

j_gene: TRBJ2-3
d_gene: TRBD2
v_gene: TRBV20-1
abundance: .
CDR3nt: TGCAGTGCTAGTGGGGGACTAGCGGGATGGAGGGGCACAGATACGCAGTATTTT
CDR3aa: CSASGGLAGWRGTDTQYF